The clone carrying this T cell receptor (beta chain) was seen many times. These data are taken from a study of blood T cells in healthy people across ages. For the second PCR, which ran for roughly 6 to 12 cycles, a sample-barcoded 5' primer and a J-beta primer mix were used. Each CDR3 protein gets one entry after TCRdb re-called the 5' RACE reads with MiXCR. This sample has roughly 1,700,000 distinct CDR3 sequences, with 28% found just once. After removal of 7 bases from V and 6 bases from J, the junction contained 9 bases not matched to a gene. This CDR3 comprises 12 residues. Germline V gene data show CDR1 as SQVTM and CDR2 as ANQGSEA.

This receptor was taken from a woman aged 30 to 39 in good health. The V call is TRBV29-1, the J call TRBJ2-7, with 7 positions matching TRBD2. The sequencing input was blood. CDR3 nucleotide sequence: TGCAGCGCGAAGGGAGGGGTCTTCGAGCAGTACTTC. Amino acid sequence: CSAKGGVFEQYF.